A single TCR beta chain is shown here with its context. The CDR3 is 14 amino acids. Trimming left V 1 base short and J 4 bases short, with 10 bases between. Germline V gene data show CDR1 as LGHDT and CDR2 as YNNKEL (reference sequence). Authors' data handling: Nucleated cell number was recorded as an estimate derived from reference gene primer amplification. Clones were read by immunoSEQ multiplex PCR, and TCRdb kept only the in-frame ones, dropping some. D and trimming come from the DNA, and the V and J calls and clone size come from that table. Of about 170,000 clones listed, around 84% are singletons. This record comes from a study of blood T cell repertoires in COVID-19. For the study at large: Samples representing acute and convalescent COVID-19 were sourced from the United States, Italy and Spain. PBMCs, B-cell-depleted T cells, or T cells were the source of the cDNA or gDNA that made up the material.

The rearrangement joins TRBV3-1 (or the pseudogene TRBV3-2) to TRBJ2-5, with D tentatively TRBD2 (7 bases). This receptor was identified in a man between 45 and 60 years old with active or convalescent COVID-19. The sequencing sample was made of peripheral blood. The CDR3 reads CASSQGGGRETQYF. CDR3 nucleotides: TGTGCCAGCAGCCAAGGGGGGGGCCGAGAGACCCAGTACTTC.